This TCR beta chain was captured by sequencing in a study of cytomegalovirus exposure and HLA in healthy donors. Study summary: The platform used for the roughly 110 validation repertoires matched that of the roughly 670 first-cohort repertoires, a later analysis reported.

CDR1 MDHEN and CDR2 SYDVKM come from the germline V gene. V was pared by 3 bases and J by 4 bases, with 6 bases of the junction left unmatched. The CDR3 runs 15 residues. Profiled with immunoSEQ multiplex PCR; TCRdb holds only in-frame clones, not every one. The sample comprises 250,000 to 300,000 clones, about 86% of which are singletons, and roughly 0.99% rests with the top ten. General observations from the study: CMV antigen specificity of a few CMV-associated chains was confirmed in vitro.

The donors were in the roughly 130-subject validation cohort, distinct from the approximately 700-subject first cohort. Comment on this clone: Its antigen is undetermined.

This rearrangement joins TRBV28 to TRBJ2-1, with 7 bases aligning to TRBD1. The clonotype was recovered from a young woman in good health and CMV-seronegative. Sequencing input: PBMCs. CDR3 loop: CASSLGRGRYNEQFF. The CDR3 DNA follows: TGTGCCAGCAGTTTGGGTAGGGGGCGATACAATGAGCAGTTCTTC. The whole variable domain, filled in from reference TRBV28 and TRBJ2-1, reads DVKVTQSSRYLVKRTGEKVFLECVQDMDHENMFWYRQDPGLGLRLIYFSYDVKMKEKGDIPEGYSVSREKKERFSLILESASTNQTSMYLCASSLGRGRYNEQFFGPGTRLTVL.